This T cell receptor beta chain was captured in a study of cytomegalovirus exposure and HLA in healthy donors. Study-wide results and caveats: Roughly even sequencing depth across donors was the assumption behind the presence/absence analyses.

Turning to this clone: Its antigen is currently unknown.

Germline loops: CDR1 SEHNR, CDR2 FQNEAQ (reference sequence). The J segment lost 3 bases and the V segment lost 4 bases, leaving 3 bases of the junction unmatched. The CDR3 loop spans 15 amino acids. Both 60 Vbeta primers and 13 Jbeta primers went into the PCR. The data were produced by immunoSEQ multiplex PCR, yet TCRdb's version contains in-frame clones alone and is incomplete. The data show some 140,000 clones, approximately 80% seen once. Sequenced material: PBMCs. The sequence was collected from a man aged 45-65 years in good health and CMV-seronegative. The gene calls are TRBV7-9 and TRBJ2-2, with TRBD1 matching 9 bases. The CDR3 DNA sequence: TGTGCCAGCAGCTCCGGGACAGGGCACACCGGGGAGCTGTTTTTT. Protein sequence: CASSSGTGHTGELFF.